Each of the 32 T cell receptor beta chains below was sequenced from the same sample in a study of shared clonotypes between healthy human individuals. Clones were sequenced by immunoSEQ multiplex PCR, and TCRdb holds only the in-frame ones, with some missing. The sample lists around 2.5 million clones, 80% to 95% occurring once. Sequencing was done on a sample of naive CD4+ T cells from PBMCs. Indicated subset: CD45RA+ positively selected. These receptors were collected from a man between 18 and 29 years old in good health. Some clones in this sample may be carry-over from other donors' samples.

This chain links TRBV6-5 with TRBJ2-1, with a possible D match to TRBD2 (5 bases). Per germline, CDR1 MNHEY and CDR2 SVGAGI. The germline V and J ends were trimmed by 5 bases and 0 bases, with 11 bases remaining between them. The CDR3 length is 15 residues. The CDR3 DNA sequence: TGTGCCAGCAGTAGGACTCTAGGCTCCTACAATGAGCAGTTCTTC. Translating gives CASSRTLGSYNEQFF.

The rearrangement links TRBV29-1 to TRBJ2-3; tentatively, D is TRBD2 (5 bases). The CDR3 runs to 16 residues. The V gene's germline CDR1 is SQVTM and CDR2 ANQGSEA. Trimming stripped 3 bases from V and 2 bases from J, with 18 bases between. CDR3 DNA sequence: TGCAGCGTTGAGTCCCCTACTAGTCGGGTCACAGATACGCAGTATTTT. Its translation is CSVESPTSRVTDTQYF.

This sequence joins TRBV7-8 and TRBJ2-2; D is unclear. The V gene's germline CDR1 is SGHVS and CDR2 FQNEAQ. The CDR3 has 12 residues. Trimming removed 5 bases at V and 7 bases at J, with 8 bases between. CDR3 protein: CASSARVGELFF. CDR3 coding DNA: TGTGCCAGCAGCGCCCGAGTCGGGGAGCTGTTTTTT.

The chain recombines TRBV2 with TRBJ2-7; 8 nucleotides line up with TRBD1. V was pared by 6 bases and J by 7 bases, with 14 bases of the junction left unmatched. Germline values: CDR1 SNHLY, CDR2 FYNNEI. This CDR3 is 15 amino acids long. The CDR3, as DNA: TGTGCCAGCAGCCCTCTATACAGGGGGGCCGGAGAGCAGTACTTC. It specifies CASSPLYRGAGEQYF.

The chain couples TRBV28 to TRBJ2-7, with TRBD2 matching over 10 bases. The V and J ends lost 7 bases and 7 bases, in that order; junction bases with no gene match: 16. CDR1 is MDHEN, CDR2 SYDVKM, per germline. The CDR3 loop spans 16 amino acids. The chain's CDR3 is CASNEVGTSGILEQYF. CDR3 DNA sequence: TGTGCCAGCAATGAGGTGGGAACTAGCGGGATTTTGGAGCAGTACTTC. Full variable domain (outside the CDR3, taken from reference TRBV28 and TRBJ2-7): DVKVTQSSRYLVKRTGEKVFLECVQDMDHENMFWYRQDPGLGLRLIYFSYDVKMKEKGDIPEGYSVSREKKERFSLILESASTNQTSMYLCASNEVGTSGILEQYFGPGTRLTVT.

This sequence joins TRBV11-2 and TRBJ1-2; TRBD1 might be the D (6 bases). Trimming cost V 4 bases and J 4 bases, with 25 bases left between them. Germline CDR1 is SGHAT and CDR2 is FQNNGV. The CDR3 runs to 18 residues. CDR3 sequence: CASSSAWGASGVGYGYTF. The CDR3 DNA follows: TGTGCCAGCAGCTCAGCGTGGGGGGCTAGTGGTGTCGGCTATGGCTACACCTTC.

Only one count was recorded for this clone. The V gene is TRBV28, the J gene TRBJ2-7; D gene ambiguous. Trimming cost V 7 bases and J 2 bases, with 18 bases left between them. Looked up from germline, CDR1 is MDHEN and CDR2 is SYDVKM. CDR3 length: 15 residues. This CDR3 reads CASTLMTAVAYEQYF. The CDR3 DNA reads TGTGCCAGCACCCTAATGACCGCAGTAGCCTACGAGCAGTACTTC.

The chain employs TRBV27 and TRBJ2-7, with D perhaps matching TRBD1 (5 bases). The CDR3 has 17 amino acids. Trimming shortened V by 2 bases and J by 7 bases, and 24 bases separated the two germline ends. CDR1 and CDR2 from the germline V gene are MNHEY and SMNVEV (reference sequence). The DNA of the CDR3 is TGTGCCAGCAGTTTAGTTGAGACAGCTACTAAACTACGGGAGCAGTACTTC. Its protein product is CASSLVETATKLREQYF.

The rearrangement uses TRBV6-5 and TRBJ2-2, with D perhaps TRBD1 (5 bases). Germline CDR1 is MNHEY and CDR2 is SVGAGI. With 6 bases removed from V and 4 bases from J, the gap between germline ends came to 12 bases. The CDR3 length is 14 residues. DNA for the CDR3: TGTGCCAGCAGACCACAGGTCAGCACCGGGGAGCTGTTTTTT. It codes for CASRPQVSTGELFF.

The chain is built from TRBV19 and TRBJ2-1; perhaps D is TRBD1 or TRBD2 (5 bases each). The CDR3 has 16 amino acids. The germline V and J ends were trimmed by 7 bases and 4 bases, with 20 bases remaining between them. The germline V gene encodes CDR1 LNHDA and CDR2 SQIVND (reference sequence). The CDR3 region is CASIPSRDQPYNEQFF. The CDR3 nucleotides are TGTGCCAGTATCCCTTCCCGGGACCAACCTTACAATGAGCAGTTCTTC.

The chain has TRBV19 and TRBJ2-1; D perhaps matches TRBD2 (5 bases). Deletions cut 5 bases from V and 0 bases from J, with 11 bases between. Germline V CDR1 and CDR2: LNHDA, SQIVND (reference sequence). The length of the CDR3 is 15 residues. Here the CDR3 reads CASSPEANSYNEQFF. The CDR3 DNA reads TGTGCCAGTAGTCCGGAGGCGAACTCCTACAATGAGCAGTTCTTC.

The chain is built from TRBV7-9 and TRBJ2-7; D possibly corresponds to TRBD1 (6 bases). Trimming took 6 bases from V and 6 from J, leaving 15 bases between them. From germline, CDR1 is SEHNR and CDR2 FQNEAQ (reference sequence). This CDR3 comprises 13 residues. The CDR3 protein is CASRTGTRFEQYF. CDR3 bases: TGTGCCAGCAGAACCGGGACAAGGTTCGAGCAGTACTTC.

The V gene is TRBV19, the J gene TRBJ1-2, with 7 nucleotides matching TRBD1. The ends lost 7 bases at V and 5 bases at J; junction bases unmatched: 13. This CDR3 region has 15 residues. The V gene's germline CDR1 is LNHDA and CDR2 SQIVND (reference sequence). In nucleotides, the CDR3 is TGTGCCAGTAAAAAAGGCACGGGACAGATATATGGCTACACCTTC. This gives the protein CASKKGTGQIYGYTF.

With respect to this clone: The sample has other DNA sequences that encode this CDR3 too. The V call is TRBV5-1, the J call TRBJ2-3, with 9 positions matching TRBD1. Germline trimming cut 4 bases from V and 0 bases from J; bases unmatched to any gene: 6. CDR1 is SGHRS, CDR2 YFSETQ, per germline. The CDR3 spans 16 residues. CDR3 coding DNA: TGCGCCAGCAGCCCCCGACAGGGGGGGAGCACAGATACGCAGTATTTT. Translating it yields CASSPRQGGSTDTQYF.

The CDR3 sequence: CASSVAGGRDQPQHF. The DNA of the CDR3 is TGTGCCAGCAGCGTAGCAGGGGGCAGGGATCAGCCCCAGCATTTT. The rearrangement uses TRBV9 and TRBJ1-5; 8 bases fit TRBD1. V shed 0 bases, J shed 5 bases, and the junction held 4 bases outside the gene matches. Germline V gene sequence: CDR1 SGDLS, CDR2 YYNGEE. The CDR3 totals 15 residues.

This chain uses TRBV7-3 with TRBJ2-1; D perhaps matches TRBD2 (6 bases). Trimming cost V 4 bases and J 0 bases, with 13 bases left between them. The CDR3 length is 16 residues. From germline, CDR1 is SGHTA and CDR2 FQGTGA. CDR3 protein: CASSSLAATSYNEQFF. CDR3 nucleotide sequence: TGTGCCAGCAGCTCCTTAGCGGCCACCTCCTACAATGAGCAGTTCTTC.

The rearrangement joins TRBV25-1 to TRBJ1-6; TRBD1 aligns across 7 bases. Germline-derived CDR1 and CDR2 are MGHDK and SYGVNS. The CDR3 sequence is 14 residues long. Unmatched junction bases numbered 0, after V lost 3 bases and J lost 4 bases. The CDR3 DNA follows: TGTGCCAGCAGTGAGACAGGGTATAATTCACCCCTCCACTTT. It codes for CASSETGYNSPLHF.

The chain is built from TRBV29-1 and TRBJ2-1; 11 bases fit TRBD1. J was trimmed by 9 bases and V by 6 bases; bases with no gene match: 10. Germline V gene data show CDR1 as SQVTM and CDR2 as ANQGSEA. The CDR3 is 14 amino acids. The DNA for the CDR3 is TGCAGCGTACTCGGACAGGGGGCGGGTGGTGAGCAGTTCTTC. Translating it yields CSVLGQGAGGEQFF.

V and J are TRBV7-9 and TRBJ1-1, with D possibly TRBD1 on 6 matching bases. This CDR3 region has 16 residues. Trimming shortened V by 6 bases and J by 0 bases, and 17 bases separated the two germline ends. Germline assignment: CDR1 SEHNR and CDR2 FQNEAQ (reference sequence). The CDR3 loop reads CASRTRQEIMNTEAFF. The CDR3 DNA reads TGTGCCAGCAGGACAAGACAGGAGATCATGAACACTGAAGCTTTCTTT.

This sequence joins TRBV28 and TRBJ2-7; D might be TRBD2 (7 bases). This CDR3 is 16 amino acids long. The V and J ends lost 5 bases and 1 base respectively, with 18 bases between them. Germline CDR1 and CDR2: MDHEN and SYDVKM. DNA of the CDR3: TGTGCCAGCAGTCCGCCTGAGGGGGGGGGATCCTACGAGCAGTACTTC. Translating gives CASSPPEGGGSYEQYF.

The table lists this clone with a few counts. V gene TRBV5-1 combines with J gene TRBJ2-5, with D possibly matching TRBD1 (5 bases). The germline V and J ends were trimmed by 0 bases and 5 bases, with 11 bases remaining between them. Germline lookup yields CDR1 SGHRS and CDR2 YFSETQ. The CDR3 consists of 14 residues. CDR3 nucleotide sequence: TGCGCCAGCAGCTTGGTGGGGCAGTGGGAGACCCAGTACTTC. This translates into CASSLVGQWETQYF. The full variable domain, its missing parts supplied by reference TRBV5-1 and TRBJ2-5, is KAGVTQTPRYLIKTRGQQVTLSCSPISGHRSVSWYQQTPGQGLQFLFEYFSETQRNKGNFPGRFSGRQFSNSRSEMNVSTLELGDSALYLCASSLVGQWETQYFGPGTRLLVL.

The count of this clone is one. The chain recombines TRBV6-1 with TRBJ1-5; D gene unclear. Trimming took off 5 bases at V and 3 bases at J, with 14 bases between the two ends. The germline gives CDR1 MNHNS, CDR2 SASEGT. The CDR3 consists of 15 residues. The CDR3 DNA reads TGTGCCAGCAGTCGGAACAGAGGGTACAATCAGCCCCAGCATTTT. Translating gives CASSRNRGYNQPQHF.

V gene TRBV19 combines with J gene TRBJ2-1; D not resolved. The germline V gene encodes CDR1 LNHDA and CDR2 SQIVND (reference sequence). The CDR3 covers 13 residues. V was cut by 7 bases and J by 3 bases, with 10 bases left in between. The chain's CDR3 is CASNSAGYNEQFF. CDR3 in DNA: TGTGCCAGTAATTCCGCAGGCTACAATGAGCAGTTCTTC.

V usage is TRBV14 and J usage is TRBJ1-5; D remains ambiguous. Trimming left V 2 bases short and J 3 bases short, with 5 bases between. CDR3 length: 13 residues. Germline CDR1 SGHDN, CDR2 FVKESK. The DNA of the CDR3 is TGTGCCAGCAGCCAATTCGTCAATCAGCCCCAGCATTTT. Its protein product is CASSQFVNQPQHF.

V gene TRBV7-9 combines with J gene TRBJ2-7, with D maybe TRBD1 (5 bases). The CDR3 runs 13 residues. From germline, CDR1 is SEHNR and CDR2 FQNEAQ (reference sequence). Trimming stripped 2 bases from V and 6 bases from J, with 11 bases between. CDR3 sequence: CASSLWGPTEQYF. In nucleotides, the CDR3 is TGTGCCAGCAGCTTATGGGGCCCGACCGAGCAGTACTTC.

The chain carries TRBV11-2 and TRBJ2-7, with 8 bases fitting TRBD2. Germline V gene sequence: CDR1 SGHAT, CDR2 FQNNGV. V lost 5 bases, J lost 3 bases, and 15 bases stayed unmatched. This CDR3 contains 17 residues. The CDR3 sequence is CASSTLTSGYSRYEQYF. The DNA of the CDR3 is TGTGCCAGCAGCACCCTTACTAGCGGCTACTCCCGCTACGAGCAGTACTTC.

The chain couples TRBV9 to TRBJ2-5; 10 bases agree with TRBD2. J gave up 5 bases and V 3 bases, and 13 bases lay outside the gene matches. The CDR3 totals 17 residues. Germline CDR1 and CDR2: SGDLS and YYNGEE. The CDR3 nucleotides are TGTGCCAGCAGCGCGGGGGCGCTAGCGGGAGATCGGGAGACCCAGTACTTC. This gives the protein CASSAGALAGDRETQYF.

V and J are TRBV4-1 and TRBJ1-5; 8 nucleotides line up with TRBD1. CDR3 length: 17 amino acids. Trimming took 3 bases from V and 2 from J; bases not matched to a gene: 9. CDR1 and CDR2 (germline): MGHRA, YSYEKL. CDR3 loop: CASSHGTGGGRNQPQHF. The CDR3 nucleotides are TGCGCCAGCAGCCACGGGACAGGCGGCGGGCGCAATCAGCCCCAGCATTTT.

The rearrangement uses TRBV27 and TRBJ1-1; no reliable D call. Looked up from germline, CDR1 is MNHEY and CDR2 is SMNVEV (reference sequence). This CDR3 spans 14 amino acids. V was clipped by 0 bases and J by 4 bases, with 9 bases between them. This chain's CDR3 is CASSLSYGFTEAFF. The CDR3 DNA reads TGTGCCAGCAGTTTATCGTACGGGTTCACTGAAGCTTTCTTT.

The chain uses TRBV4-1 and TRBJ2-7; 14 bases align to TRBD2. J gave up 3 bases and V 5 bases, and 3 bases lay outside the gene matches. CDR3 length: 15 amino acids. Per germline, CDR1 MGHRA and CDR2 YSYEKL. CDR3 region: CASSMGLAGVYEQYF. The CDR3 coding sequence is TGCGCCAGCAGCATGGGACTAGCGGGAGTCTACGAGCAGTACTTC.

The rearrangement links TRBV6-5 to TRBJ1-2, with D unclear. V shed 10 bases and J shed 2 bases, with 20 bases lying between them. Looked up from germline, CDR1 is MNHEY and CDR2 is SVGAGI. This CDR3 spans 15 amino acids. The CDR3 protein is CATRGPRALNYGYTF. CDR3 in DNA: TGTGCCACCCGAGGCCCCCGAGCTCTAAACTATGGCTACACCTTC.

The CDR3 protein is CASSLSGGRNAFF. In DNA form, the CDR3 reads TGTGCCAGCAGTTTGTCAGGGGGCAGGAATGCTTTCTTT. V is TRBV27 and J is TRBJ1-1; 8 nucleotides match TRBD1. Germline values: CDR1 MNHEY, CDR2 SMNVEV (reference sequence). This CDR3 is 13 amino acids long. Trimming removed 3 bases from V and 11 bases from J; junction bases left unmatched: 8.